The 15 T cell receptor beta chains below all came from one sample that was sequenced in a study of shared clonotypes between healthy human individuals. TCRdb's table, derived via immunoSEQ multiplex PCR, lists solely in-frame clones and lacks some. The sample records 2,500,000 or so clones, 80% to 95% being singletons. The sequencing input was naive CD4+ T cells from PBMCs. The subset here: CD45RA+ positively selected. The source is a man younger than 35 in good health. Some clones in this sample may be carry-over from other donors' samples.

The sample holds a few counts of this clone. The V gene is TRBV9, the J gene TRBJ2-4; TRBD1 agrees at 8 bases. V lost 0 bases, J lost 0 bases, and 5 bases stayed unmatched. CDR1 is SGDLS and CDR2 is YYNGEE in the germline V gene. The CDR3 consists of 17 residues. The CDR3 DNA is TGTGCCAGCAGCGTAGGGGGACAGGTCACAGCCAAAAACATTCAGTACTTC. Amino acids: CASSVGGQVTAKNIQYF.

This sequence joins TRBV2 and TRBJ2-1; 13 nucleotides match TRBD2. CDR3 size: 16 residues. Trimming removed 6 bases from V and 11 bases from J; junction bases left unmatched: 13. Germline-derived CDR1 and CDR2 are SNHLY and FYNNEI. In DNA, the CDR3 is TGTGCCAGCAGCAAGGGGACTAGCGGGACCTACACGAAGCAGTTCTTC. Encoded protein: CASSKGTSGTYTKQFF.

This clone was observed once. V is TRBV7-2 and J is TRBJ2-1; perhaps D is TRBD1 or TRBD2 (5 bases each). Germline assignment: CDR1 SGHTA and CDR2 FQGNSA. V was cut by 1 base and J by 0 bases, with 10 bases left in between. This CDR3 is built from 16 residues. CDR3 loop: CASSLVRDLSYNEQFF. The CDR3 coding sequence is TGTGCCAGCAGCTTAGTTCGGGACCTCTCCTACAATGAGCAGTTCTTC.

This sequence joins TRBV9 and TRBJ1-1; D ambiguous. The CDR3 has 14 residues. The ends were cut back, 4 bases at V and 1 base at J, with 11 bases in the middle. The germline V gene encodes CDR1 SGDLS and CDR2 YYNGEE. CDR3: CASSPRARNTEAFF. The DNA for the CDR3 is TGTGCCAGCAGCCCCCGCGCCAGGAACACTGAAGCTTTCTTT.

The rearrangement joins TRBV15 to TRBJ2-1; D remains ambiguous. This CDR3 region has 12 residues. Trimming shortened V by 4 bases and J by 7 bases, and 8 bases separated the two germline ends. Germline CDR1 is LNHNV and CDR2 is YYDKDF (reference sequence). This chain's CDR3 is CATSTALNEQFF. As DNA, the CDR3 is TGTGCCACCAGCACCGCCTTGAATGAGCAGTTCTTC.

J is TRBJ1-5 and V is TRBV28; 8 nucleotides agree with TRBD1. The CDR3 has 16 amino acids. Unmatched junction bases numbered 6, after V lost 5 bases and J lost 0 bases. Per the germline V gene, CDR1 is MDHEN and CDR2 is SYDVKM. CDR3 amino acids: CASSPTGAGSNQPQHF. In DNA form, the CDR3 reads TGTGCCAGCAGTCCGACAGGGGCAGGTAGCAATCAGCCCCAGCATTTT.

For the CDR3, the DNA is TGTGCCAGCAGCTTAGGACAAACTACGCAGTATTTT. Translated, it gives CASSLGQTTQYF. The chain links TRBV11-3 to TRBJ2-3, with D hard to call. This CDR3 is 12 amino acids long. Germline V gene data show CDR1 as SGHNT and CDR2 as YENEEA. The V and J ends lost 1 base and 8 bases respectively, with 7 bases between them.

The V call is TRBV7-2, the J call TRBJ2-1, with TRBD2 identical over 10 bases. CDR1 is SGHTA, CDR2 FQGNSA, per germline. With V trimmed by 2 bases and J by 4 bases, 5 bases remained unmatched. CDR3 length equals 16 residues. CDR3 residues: CASSLSASGRYNEQFF. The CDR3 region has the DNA TGTGCCAGCAGCTTATCCGCTAGCGGGAGATACAATGAGCAGTTCTTC. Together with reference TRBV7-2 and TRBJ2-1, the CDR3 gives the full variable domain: GAGVSQSPSNKVTEKGKDVELRCDPISGHTALYWYRQSLGQGLEFLIYFQGNSAPDKSGLPSDRFSAERTGGSVSTLTIQRTQQEDSAVYLCASSLSASGRYNEQFFGPGTRLTVL.

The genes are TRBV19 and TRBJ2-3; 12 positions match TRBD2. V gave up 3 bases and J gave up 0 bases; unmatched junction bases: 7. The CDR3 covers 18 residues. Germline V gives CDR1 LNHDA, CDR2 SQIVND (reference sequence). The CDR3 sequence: CASSIGMTSGRSTDTQYF. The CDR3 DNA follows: TGTGCCAGTAGTATCGGGATGACTAGCGGGAGAAGCACAGATACGCAGTATTTT.

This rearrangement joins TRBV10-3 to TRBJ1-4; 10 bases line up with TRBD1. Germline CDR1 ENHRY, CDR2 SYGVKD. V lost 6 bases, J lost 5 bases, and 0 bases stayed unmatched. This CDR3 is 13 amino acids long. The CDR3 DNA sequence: TGTGCCATCAGGGGACAGGGGAATGAAAAACTGTTTTTT. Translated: CAIRGQGNEKLFF.

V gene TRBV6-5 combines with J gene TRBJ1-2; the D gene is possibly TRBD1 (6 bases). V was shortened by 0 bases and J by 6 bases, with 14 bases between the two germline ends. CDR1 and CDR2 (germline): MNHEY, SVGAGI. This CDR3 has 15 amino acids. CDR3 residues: CASSYSRTGRDGYTF. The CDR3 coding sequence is TGTGCCAGCAGTTACTCAAGAACAGGGAGGGATGGCTACACCTTC.

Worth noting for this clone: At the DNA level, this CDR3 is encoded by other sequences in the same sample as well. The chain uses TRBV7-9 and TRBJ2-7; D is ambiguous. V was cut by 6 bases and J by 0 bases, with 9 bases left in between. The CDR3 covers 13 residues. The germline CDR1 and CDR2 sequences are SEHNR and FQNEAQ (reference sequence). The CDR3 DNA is TGTGCCAGCAGTCCTACAAGCTCCTACGAGCAGTACTTC. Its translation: CASSPTSSYEQYF.

The CDR3 coding sequence is TGTGCCAGCAGCTTCTCGACTAGCGGACTCACAGATACGCAGTATTTT. Protein product: CASSFSTSGLTDTQYF. The genes are TRBV7-9 and TRBJ2-3; 9 nucleotides line up with TRBD2. Germline V gene sequence: CDR1 SEHNR, CDR2 FQNEAQ (reference sequence). The CDR3 contains 16 residues. J gave up 2 bases and V 3 bases, and 6 bases lay outside the gene matches.

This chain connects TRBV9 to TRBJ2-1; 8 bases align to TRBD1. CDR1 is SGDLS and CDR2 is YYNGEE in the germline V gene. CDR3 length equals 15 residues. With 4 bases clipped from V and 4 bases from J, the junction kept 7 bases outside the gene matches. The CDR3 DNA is TGTGCCAGCAGCCTAAGACAGGGGATGTACAATGAGCAGTTCTTC. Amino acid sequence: CASSLRQGMYNEQFF.

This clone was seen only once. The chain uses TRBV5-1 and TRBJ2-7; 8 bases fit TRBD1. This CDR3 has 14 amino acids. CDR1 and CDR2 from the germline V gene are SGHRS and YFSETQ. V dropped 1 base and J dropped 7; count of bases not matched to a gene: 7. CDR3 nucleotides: TGCGCCAGCAGCTTGCAGGGGGCGACTAAAGAGCAGTACTTC. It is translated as CASSLQGATKEQYF.